These 10 T cell receptor beta chains share one sample of origin, sequenced in a study of metastatic and nonmetastatic thyroid tumors. No treatment had been given to any patient before thyroid surgery. TCRdb re-analyzed the PCR reads through MiXCR. The table records 15,000 to 20,000 clones, around 26% of them present only once. What was sequenced was tumor tissue. These TCRs come from a female donor with papillary thyroid cancer or a benign thyroid nodule (not recorded which). Some clones in this sample may be carry-over from other donors' samples.

The rearrangement joins TRBV10-3 to TRBJ1-5; D ambiguous. The germline V gene has CDR1 ENHRY and CDR2 SYGVKD. V was shortened by 3 bases and J by 4 bases, with 4 bases between the two germline ends. CDR3 length equals 12 residues. The CDR3 DNA reads TGTGCCATCAGTGATGGGAATCAGCCCCAGCATTTT. Amino acids: CAISDGNQPQHF.

The chain has TRBV6-1 and TRBJ2-5, with D unresolved. The CDR3 consists of 11 residues. CDR1 is MNHNS and CDR2 is SASEGT in the germline V gene. Trimming took 7 bases from V and 3 from J, leaving 6 bases between them. CDR3 in amino acids: CASNGKETQYF. CDR3 DNA: TGTGCCAGCAATGGGAAAGAGACCCAGTACTTC.

A remark on this clone: At one end, the junction sequence differs from germline, possibly due to a read error. The same CDR3 arises from other DNA sequences in this sample as well. The rearrangement links TRBV6-1 to TRBJ1-1, with 10 bases aligning to TRBD1. This CDR3 has 12 residues. The germline CDR1 and CDR2 sequences are MNHNS and SASEGT. CDR3 residues: CASSGQGVEAFF. CDR3 DNA: TGTGCCAGCAGCGGACAGGGGGTTGAAGCGTTCTTT.

J is TRBJ2-7 and V is TRBV11-2; D is perhaps TRBD1 or TRBD2 (6 bases each). This CDR3 region has 14 residues. Germline CDR1 is SGHAT and CDR2 is FQNNGV. The ends were cut back, 1 base at V and 4 bases at J, with 11 bases in the middle. The chain's CDR3 is CASSLGRGGYEQYF. The CDR3 DNA is TGTGCCAGCAGCTTAGGCAGGGGAGGTTACGAGCAGTACTTC.

This clone was seen a handful of times. The J gene is TRBJ1-2, the V gene TRBV6-1, with 10 bases aligning to TRBD1. J lost 8 bases, V lost 0 bases, and 6 bases had no gene match. Per the germline V gene, CDR1 is MNHNS and CDR2 is SASEGT. This CDR3 has 15 amino acids. The CDR3 spells CASSEAADRGMGYTF. CDR3 DNA sequence: TGTGCCAGCAGTGAAGCCGCGGACAGGGGGATGGGCTACACCTTC.

Only a few counts were recorded for this clone. One junction end disagrees with the germline gene, perhaps due to a read error. This chain connects TRBV2 to TRBJ1-5, with D perhaps matching TRBD1 (5 bases). Per germline, CDR1 SNHLY and CDR2 FYNNEI. The CDR3 covers 12 residues. As DNA, the CDR3 is TGTGCCAGCACCGCAGCGAAGGGGCCCAAGCACTTT. Its protein product is CASTAAKGPKHF.

This clone was counted between two and nine times. The J gene is TRBJ2-1, the V gene TRBV18; 8 bases line up with TRBD2. CDR1 and CDR2 from the germline V gene are KGHSH and LQKENI. With 5 bases clipped from V and 2 bases from J, the junction kept 14 bases outside the gene matches. This CDR3 has 18 residues. The chain's CDR3 is CASSSSIRTSRAYNEQFF. CDR3 sequence (DNA): TGTGCCAGCTCATCGTCAATACGGACTAGCAGGGCCTACAATGAGCAGTTCTTC.

The V call is TRBV27, the J call TRBJ2-7; possible D gene TRBD2, 5 bases. With 3 bases removed from V and 0 bases from J, the gap between germline ends came to 12 bases. The CDR3 sequence is 15 residues long. Germline V gene lookup returns CDR1 MNHEY and CDR2 SMNVEV (reference sequence). The CDR3 bases are TGTGCCAGCAGTTTCCTTGGACTCGACTCCTACGAGCAGTACTTC. Translating gives CASSFLGLDSYEQYF.

The CDR3: CASSVEWADSPLHF. The CDR3 coding sequence is TGTGCCAGCAGCGTAGAATGGGCGGATTCACCCCTCCACTTT. J is TRBJ1-6 and V is TRBV9; D call uncertain. This CDR3 has 14 amino acids. Trimming pared 0 bases from V and 8 bases from J, leaving 9 bases between. From germline, CDR1 is SGDLS and CDR2 YYNGEE.

J is TRBJ1-5 and V is TRBV5-1; tentatively, D is TRBD1 (6 bases). The V gene lost 5 bases and the J gene lost 5 bases, with 14 bases spanning the gap. This CDR3 comprises 14 residues. Germline CDR1 reads SGHRS; CDR2 reads YFSETQ. As DNA, the CDR3 is TGCGCCAGCAGTTCAGGGGCCGGCGATCAGCCCCAGCATTTT. Protein sequence: CASSSGAGDQPQHF.